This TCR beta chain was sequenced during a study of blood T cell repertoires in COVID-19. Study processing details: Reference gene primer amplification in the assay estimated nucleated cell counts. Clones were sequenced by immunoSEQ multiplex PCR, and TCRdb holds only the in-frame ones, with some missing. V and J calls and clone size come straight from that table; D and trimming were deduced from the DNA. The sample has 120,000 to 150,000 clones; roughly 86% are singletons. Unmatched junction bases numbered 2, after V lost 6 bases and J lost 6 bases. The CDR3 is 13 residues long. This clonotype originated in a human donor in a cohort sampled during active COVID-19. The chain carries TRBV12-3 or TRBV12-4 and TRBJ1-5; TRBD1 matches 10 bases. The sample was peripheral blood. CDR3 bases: TGTGCCAGCAGGGACAGGGGGGTTCAGCCCCAGCATTTT. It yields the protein CASRDRGVQPQHF.